This T cell receptor (beta chain) was obtained from a study of blood T cell repertoires in COVID-19. Overall study context: Spain, Italy and the United States supplied samples that represented acute and convalescent COVID-19. In each case, the material was cDNA or gDNA derived from T cells, B-cell-depleted T cells, or PBMCs.

CDR3 size: 13 residues. The V end was cut by 3 bases, the J end by 1 base, with 6 bases between. The age range of participants was about 18 to 89 years, with residence in about 25 US areas. Repertoires were generated with immunoSEQ multiplex PCR, while TCRdb's copy carries only in-frame clones and drops some. The sample has 200,000 to 250,000 clones, more than 80% seen once. The sample was PBMCs or T cells enriched from blood (not recorded which). This TCR was recovered from a woman aged 40 to 50 with acute COVID-19. The V gene is TRBV12-3 or TRBV12-4, the J gene TRBJ1-1; D unclear. CDR3 in amino acids: CASSFGENTEAFF. CDR3 nucleotides: TGTGCCAGCAGTTTCGGGGAGAACACTGAAGCTTTCTTT.